This T cell receptor beta chain was captured in a study of T-cell reconstitution after alpha-beta-depleted transplantation in children. Trimming shortened V by 6 bases and J by 0 bases, and 6 bases separated the two germline ends. The germline V gene encodes CDR1 SQVTM and CDR2 ANQGSEA. The CDR3 extends over 13 amino acids. During its preparation, the TCRbeta library received unique molecular identifiers. TCRdb recomputed calls from the PCR reads with MiXCR, one row per CDR3 protein. The table lists about 270,000 distinct CDR3 sequences, about 10% of them singletons. This clonotype was obtained from a human donor who donated a stem cell graft to a child with SCID. Sample: PBMCs from the stem cell graft donor, taken from the stem cell graft. The J gene is TRBJ2-6, the V gene TRBV29-1, with D hard to call. The CDR3 is CSVSISGANVLTF. CDR3 in DNA: TGCAGCGTCTCCATCTCTGGGGCCAACGTCCTGACTTTC.